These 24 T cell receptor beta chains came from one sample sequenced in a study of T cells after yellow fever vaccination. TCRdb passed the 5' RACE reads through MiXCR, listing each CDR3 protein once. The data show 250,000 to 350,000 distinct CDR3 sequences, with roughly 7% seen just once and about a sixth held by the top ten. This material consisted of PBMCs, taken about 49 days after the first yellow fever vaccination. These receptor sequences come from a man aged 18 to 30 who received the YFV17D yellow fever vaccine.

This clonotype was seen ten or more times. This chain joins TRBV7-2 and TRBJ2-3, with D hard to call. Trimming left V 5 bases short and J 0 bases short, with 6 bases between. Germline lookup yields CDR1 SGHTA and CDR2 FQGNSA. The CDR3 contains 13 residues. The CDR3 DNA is TGTGCCAGCAGCCCCTATAGCACAGATACGCAGTATTTT. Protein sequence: CASSPYSTDTQYF.

The CDR3 DNA reads TGTGCCAGCAGTTACTTGGGTCCCGGGACTAGCGGGGGGAAAACAGATACGCAGTATTTT. It codes for CASSYLGPGTSGGKTDTQYF. The chain couples TRBV6-2 or TRBV6-3 to TRBJ2-3; 15 nucleotides align to TRBD2. There are 20 residues in the CDR3. Trimming removed 1 base from V and 3 bases from J; junction bases left unmatched: 11. Germline V lookup: CDR1 MNHEY, CDR2 SVGEGT.

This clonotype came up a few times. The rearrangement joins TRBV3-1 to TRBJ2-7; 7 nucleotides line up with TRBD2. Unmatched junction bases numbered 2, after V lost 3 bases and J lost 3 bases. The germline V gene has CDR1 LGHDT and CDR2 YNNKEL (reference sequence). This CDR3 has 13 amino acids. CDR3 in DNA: TGTGCCAGCAGCCACGGGGGGTACTACGAGCAGTACTTC. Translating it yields CASSHGGYYEQYF.

CDR3 nucleotide sequence: TGCGCCAGCAGCCTCACCCCTGGACAGGGGGCGCAGAATGAGCAGTTCTTC. This sequence encodes CASSLTPGQGAQNEQFF. The chain combines TRBV4-1 with TRBJ2-1, with TRBD1 matching over 11 bases. The CDR3 loop spans 17 amino acids. V shed 4 bases and J 7 bases; nucleotides not matched to a gene: 12. The germline CDR1 and CDR2 sequences are MGHRA and YSYEKL.

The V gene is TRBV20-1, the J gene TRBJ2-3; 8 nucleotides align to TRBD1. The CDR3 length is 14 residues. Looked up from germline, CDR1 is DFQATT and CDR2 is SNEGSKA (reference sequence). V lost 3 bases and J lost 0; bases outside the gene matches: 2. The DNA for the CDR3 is TGCAGTGCTAGTGGGACAGGTAGCACAGATACGCAGTATTTT. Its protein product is CSASGTGSTDTQYF.

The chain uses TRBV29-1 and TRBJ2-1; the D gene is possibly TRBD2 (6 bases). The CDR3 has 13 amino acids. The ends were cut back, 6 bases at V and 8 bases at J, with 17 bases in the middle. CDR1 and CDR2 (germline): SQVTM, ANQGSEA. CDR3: CSVSGLKLDEQFF. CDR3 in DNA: TGCAGCGTAAGCGGACTAAAGTTAGATGAGCAGTTCTTC.

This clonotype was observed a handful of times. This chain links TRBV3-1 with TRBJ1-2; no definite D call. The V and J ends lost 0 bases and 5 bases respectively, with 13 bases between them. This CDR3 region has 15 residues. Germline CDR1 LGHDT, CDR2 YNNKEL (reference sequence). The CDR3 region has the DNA TGTGCCAGCAGCCAAGAGGGAAAGGTCGGGTATGGCTACACCTTC. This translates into CASSQEGKVGYGYTF. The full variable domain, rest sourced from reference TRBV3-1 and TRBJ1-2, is DTAVSQTPKYLVTQMGNDKSIKCEQNLGHDTMYWYKQDSKKFLKIMFSYNNKELIINETVPNRFSPKSPDKAHLNLHINSLELGDSAVYFCASSQEGKVGYGYTFGSGTRLTVV.

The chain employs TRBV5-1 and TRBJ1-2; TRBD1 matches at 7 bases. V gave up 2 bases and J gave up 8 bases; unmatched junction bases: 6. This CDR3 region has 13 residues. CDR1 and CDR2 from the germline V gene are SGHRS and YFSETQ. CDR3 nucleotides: TGCGCCAGCAGCTTCCGACAGGGTGAAGGCTACACCTTC. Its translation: CASSFRQGEGYTF.

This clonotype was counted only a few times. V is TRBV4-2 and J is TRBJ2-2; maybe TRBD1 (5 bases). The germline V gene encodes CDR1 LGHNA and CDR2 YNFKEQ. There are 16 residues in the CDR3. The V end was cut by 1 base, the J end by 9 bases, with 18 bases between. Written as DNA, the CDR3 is TGTGCCAGCAGCCAAGGTACAGCAGGGATTATCAGGGAGCTGTTTTTT. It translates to CASSQGTAGIIRELFF.

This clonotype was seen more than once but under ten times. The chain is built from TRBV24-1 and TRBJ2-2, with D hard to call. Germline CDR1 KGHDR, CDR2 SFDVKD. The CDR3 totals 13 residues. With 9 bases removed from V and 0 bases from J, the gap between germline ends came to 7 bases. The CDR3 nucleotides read TGTGCCACCGAGGCAGCGAACACCGGGGAGCTGTTTTTT. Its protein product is CATEAANTGELFF.

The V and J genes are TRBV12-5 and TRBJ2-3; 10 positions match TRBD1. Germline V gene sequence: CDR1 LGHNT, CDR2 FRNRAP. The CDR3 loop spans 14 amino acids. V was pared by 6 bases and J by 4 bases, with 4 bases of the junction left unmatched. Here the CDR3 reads CASGLGQGADTQYF. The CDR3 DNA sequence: TGTGCTAGTGGCTTAGGACAGGGGGCAGATACGCAGTATTTT.

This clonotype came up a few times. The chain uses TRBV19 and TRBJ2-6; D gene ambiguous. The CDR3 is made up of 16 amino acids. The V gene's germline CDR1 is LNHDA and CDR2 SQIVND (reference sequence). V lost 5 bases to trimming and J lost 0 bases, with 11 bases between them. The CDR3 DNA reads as TGTGCCAGTAGTCTCGGACGGCACTCTGGGGCCAACGTCCTGACTTTC. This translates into CASSLGRHSGANVLTF.

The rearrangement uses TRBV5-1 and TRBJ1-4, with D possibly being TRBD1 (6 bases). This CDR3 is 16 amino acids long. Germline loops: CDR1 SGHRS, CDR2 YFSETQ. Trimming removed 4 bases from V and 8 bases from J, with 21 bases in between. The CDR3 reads CASSRSAGAGEEKLFF. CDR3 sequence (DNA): TGCGCCAGCAGCCGAAGCGCAGGGGCGGGAGAAGAAAAACTGTTTTTT.

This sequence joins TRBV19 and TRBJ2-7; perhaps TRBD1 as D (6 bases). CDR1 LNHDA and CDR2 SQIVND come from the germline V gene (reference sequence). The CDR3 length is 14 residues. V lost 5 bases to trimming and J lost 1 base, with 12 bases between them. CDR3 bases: TGTGCCAGTAGTGAGCAGGGGTCGTCCTACGAGCAGTACTTC. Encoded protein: CASSEQGSSYEQYF. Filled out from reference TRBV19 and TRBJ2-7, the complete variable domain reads DGGITQSPKYLFRKEGQNVTLSCEQNLNHDAMYWYRQDPGQGLRLIYYSQIVNDFQKGDIAEGYSVSREKKESFPLTVTSAQKNPTAFYLCASSEQGSSYEQYFGPGTRLTVT.

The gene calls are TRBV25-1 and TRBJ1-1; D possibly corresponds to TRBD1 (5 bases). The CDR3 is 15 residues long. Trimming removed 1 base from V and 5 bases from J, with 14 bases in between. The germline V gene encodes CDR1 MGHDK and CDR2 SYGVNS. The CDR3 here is CASSESLGDGTEAFF. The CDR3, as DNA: TGTGCCAGCAGTGAATCTCTGGGGGATGGAACTGAAGCTTTCTTT.

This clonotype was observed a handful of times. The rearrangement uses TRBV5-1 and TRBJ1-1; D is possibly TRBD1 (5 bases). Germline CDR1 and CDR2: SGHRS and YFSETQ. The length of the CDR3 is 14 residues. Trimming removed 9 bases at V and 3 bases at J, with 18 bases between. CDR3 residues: CATGRGTEDTEAFF. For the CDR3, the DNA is TGCGCCACAGGCCGCGGGACCGAGGACACTGAAGCTTTCTTT.

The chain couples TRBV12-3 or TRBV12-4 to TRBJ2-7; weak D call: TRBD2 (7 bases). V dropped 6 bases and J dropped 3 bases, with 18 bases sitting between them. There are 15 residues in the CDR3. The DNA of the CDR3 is TGTGCCAGCAGCTCGGGGGGCCGTCTCTTCTACGAGCAGTACTTC. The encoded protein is CASSSGGRLFYEQYF.

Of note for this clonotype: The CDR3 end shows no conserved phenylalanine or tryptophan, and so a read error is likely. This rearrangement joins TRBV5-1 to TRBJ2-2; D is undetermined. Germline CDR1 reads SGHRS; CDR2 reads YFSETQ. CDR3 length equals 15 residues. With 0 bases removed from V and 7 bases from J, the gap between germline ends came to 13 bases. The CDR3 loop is CASSLEVSSIGELFS. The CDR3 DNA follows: TGCGCCAGCAGCTTGGAAGTCTCTTCGATCGGGGAGCTGTTTTCT.

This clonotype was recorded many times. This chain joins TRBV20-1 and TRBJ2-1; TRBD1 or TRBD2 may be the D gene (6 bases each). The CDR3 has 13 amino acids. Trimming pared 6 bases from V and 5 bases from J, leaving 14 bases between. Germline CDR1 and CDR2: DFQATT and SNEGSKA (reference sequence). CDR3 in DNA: TGCAGTGCCTCGCTGGGGGGCAACAATGAGCAGTTCTTC. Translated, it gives CSASLGGNNEQFF.

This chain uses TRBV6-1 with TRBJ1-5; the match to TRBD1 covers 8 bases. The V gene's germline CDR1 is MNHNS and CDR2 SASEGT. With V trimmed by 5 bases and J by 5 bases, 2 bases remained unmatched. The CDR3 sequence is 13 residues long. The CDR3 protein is CASSRQGYQPQHF. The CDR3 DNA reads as TGTGCCAGCAGTCGACAGGGGTATCAGCCCCAGCATTTT.

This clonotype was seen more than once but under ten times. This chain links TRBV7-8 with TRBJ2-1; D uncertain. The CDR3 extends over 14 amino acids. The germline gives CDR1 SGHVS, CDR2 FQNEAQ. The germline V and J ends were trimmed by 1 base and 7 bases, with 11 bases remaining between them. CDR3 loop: CASSLVVGPNEQFF. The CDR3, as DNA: TGTGCCAGCAGCTTAGTGGTGGGCCCTAATGAGCAGTTCTTC.

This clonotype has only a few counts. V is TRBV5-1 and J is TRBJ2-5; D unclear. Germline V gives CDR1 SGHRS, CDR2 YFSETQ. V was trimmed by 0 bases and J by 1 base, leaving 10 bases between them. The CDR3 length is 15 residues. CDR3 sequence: CASSLDPAVQETQYF. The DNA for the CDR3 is TGCGCCAGCAGCTTGGACCCGGCGGTCCAAGAGACCCAGTACTTC.

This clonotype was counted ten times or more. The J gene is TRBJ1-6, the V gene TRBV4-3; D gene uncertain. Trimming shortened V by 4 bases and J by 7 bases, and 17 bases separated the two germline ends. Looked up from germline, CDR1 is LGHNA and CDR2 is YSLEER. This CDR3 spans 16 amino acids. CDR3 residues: CASSLSWTGTNSPLHF. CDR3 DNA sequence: TGCGCCAGCAGCCTATCATGGACCGGTACGAATTCACCCCTCCACTTT.

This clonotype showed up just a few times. The DNA for the CDR3 is TGCGCCAGCAGTCAATCCCGCCGGGGGACAGATACGCAGTATTTT. Its protein product is CASSQSRRGTDTQYF. V and J are TRBV23-1 and TRBJ2-3; a weak D match, TRBD2 (6 bases). TRBV23-1 is labeled an ORF, and its function is uncertain. The CDR3 is 15 amino acids. Trimming removed 0 bases at V and 3 bases at J, with 10 bases between.